The next 21 T cell receptor beta chains were all read from a single sample in a study of shared clonotypes between healthy human individuals. The data were produced by immunoSEQ multiplex PCR, yet TCRdb's version contains in-frame clones alone and is incomplete. Here the sample spans millions of clones, approximately 92% being singletons. The sample comprised naive CD4+ T cells sorted from blood. Subset here: CD45RA+ positively selected. These receptor sequences come from a man aged 18 to 30 in good health.

On this clone: The same CDR3 can be traced to other DNA sequences in this sample. V is TRBV4-3 and J is TRBJ2-3; D is uncertain. The CDR3 totals 13 residues. Trimming removed 0 bases from V and 4 bases from J, with 5 bases in between. CDR1 LGHNA and CDR2 YSLEER come from the germline V gene. CDR3 loop: CASSQDLADTQYF. In nucleotides, the CDR3 is TGCGCCAGCAGCCAAGATCTGGCAGATACGCAGTATTTT.

The chain is built from TRBV30 and TRBJ1-1; D remains unclear. CDR1 and CDR2 from the germline V gene are GTSNPN and SVGIG (reference sequence). V dropped 0 bases and J dropped 3 bases, with 8 bases sitting between them. This CDR3 is built from 13 residues. The CDR3 DNA reads TGTGCCTGGAGTGTTTCCCCCCACACTGAAGCTTTCTTT. Its translation is CAWSVSPHTEAFF.

CDR3 loop: CASSPRQGSGNTIYF. CDR3 DNA: TGTGCCAGCAGTCCCCGACAGGGCTCTGGAAACACCATATATTTT. J is TRBJ1-3 and V is TRBV2, with 7 bases identical to TRBD1. The length of the CDR3 is 15 residues. Germline-derived CDR1 and CDR2 are SNHLY and FYNNEI. The J segment lost 0 bases and the V segment lost 5 bases, leaving 4 bases of the junction unmatched.

The chain links TRBV10-3 to TRBJ1-5; D call uncertain. CDR1 and CDR2 from the germline V gene are ENHRY and SYGVKD. CDR3 length equals 14 residues. Trimming pared 6 bases from V and 11 bases from J, leaving 20 bases between. The CDR3 sequence: CAISGRPGEGTQHF. The CDR3 DNA sequence: TGTGCCATCAGCGGACGGCCCGGGGAAGGGACCCAGCATTTT.

V usage is TRBV20-1 and J usage is TRBJ2-7; D not resolved. CDR1 and CDR2 from the germline V gene are DFQATT and SNEGSKA (reference sequence). V was trimmed by 3 bases and J by 5 bases, leaving 8 bases between them. This CDR3 has 11 amino acids. CDR3 in amino acids: CSASDNHEQYF. The CDR3 DNA follows: TGCAGTGCTAGTGACAACCACGAGCAGTACTTC.

The chain recombines TRBV7-8 with TRBJ2-5, with unresolved D. Trimming pared 5 bases from V and 5 bases from J, leaving 15 bases between. The germline gives CDR1 SGHVS, CDR2 FQNEAQ. The CDR3 sequence is 14 residues long. The CDR3, as DNA: TGTGCCAGCAGCCTATATGAGGCGCAGGAGACCCAGTACTTC. Encoded protein: CASSLYEAQETQYF.

This sequence joins TRBV7-2 and TRBJ2-7; 11 bases fit TRBD1. V trimming: 6 bases; J trimming: 1 base; junction bases outside the gene matches: 17. CDR3 length: 19 residues. The germline V gene encodes CDR1 SGHTA and CDR2 FQGNSA. The CDR3 sequence is CASSLRAGQGVLGSYEQYF. In DNA form, the CDR3 reads TGTGCCAGCAGTCTTCGGGCGGGACAGGGGGTTTTGGGGTCCTACGAGCAGTACTTC.

V is TRBV15 and J is TRBJ1-2, with 12 bases lining up with TRBD1. The V segment lost 0 bases and the J segment 4 bases; nucleotides outside the gene matches: 12. The CDR3 consists of 19 residues. CDR1 LNHNV and CDR2 YYDKDF come from the germline V gene (reference sequence). For the CDR3, the DNA is TGTGCCACCAGCAGAGATCTTGGGACAGGGGGCGCAAAGGGCTATGGCTACACCTTC. This codes for CATSRDLGTGGAKGYGYTF.

The chain couples TRBV5-1 to TRBJ2-3; TRBD1 aligns across 10 bases. CDR1 and CDR2 (germline): SGHRS, YFSETQ. V shed 4 bases and J 0 bases; nucleotides not matched to a gene: 5. The CDR3 totals 16 residues. The CDR3 DNA reads as TGCGCCAGCAGCAAGACAGGGGGCAGTAGCACAGATACGCAGTATTTT. Translation gives CASSKTGGSSTDTQYF.

This sequence joins TRBV4-1 and TRBJ2-7; a weak D match, TRBD2 (6 bases). Trimming removed 1 base from V and 4 bases from J, with 14 bases in between. There are 15 residues in the CDR3. Germline CDR1 is MGHRA and CDR2 is YSYEKL. CDR3: CASSQGVISGYEQYF. The CDR3 DNA sequence: TGCGCCAGCAGCCAAGGTGTGATCAGCGGGTACGAGCAGTACTTC.

Here the CDR3 DNA reads TGTGCCAGCAGTTACTCGAGACAGGGGTCTCAGGCAGCTTTCTTT. It encodes CASSYSRQGSQAAFF. The chain combines TRBV6-6 with TRBJ1-1; 8 positions match TRBD1. The CDR3 is made up of 15 amino acids. The V segment lost 0 bases and the J segment 10 bases; nucleotides outside the gene matches: 10. In germline, CDR1 is MNHNY, CDR2 SVGAGI (reference sequence).

The rearrangement links TRBV7-9 to TRBJ1-1, with a weak D call TRBD1 (6 bases). This CDR3 is built from 14 residues. The germline V gene has CDR1 SEHNR and CDR2 FQNEAQ (reference sequence). V was pared by 6 bases and J by 0 bases, with 11 bases between. The CDR3: CASSVGQMNTEAFF. The CDR3 DNA is TGTGCCAGCAGTGTAGGACAGATGAACACTGAAGCTTTCTTT.

The chain links TRBV4-1 to TRBJ2-5; perhaps TRBD2 as D (6 bases). The CDR3 covers 16 residues. Germline loops: CDR1 MGHRA, CDR2 YSYEKL. V was cut by 2 bases and J by 7 bases, with 20 bases left in between. DNA for the CDR3: TGCGCCAGCAGCCAATTCCGACAGACTGCCGGGGGGACCCAGTACTTC. Encoded protein: CASSQFRQTAGGTQYF.

The J gene is TRBJ1-5, the V gene TRBV7-2; D is undetermined. V shed 5 bases and J shed 4 bases, with 9 bases lying between them. This CDR3 comprises 13 residues. CDR1 and CDR2 from the germline V gene are SGHTA and FQGNSA. CDR3 amino acids: CASSPQINQPQHF. In DNA, the CDR3 is TGTGCCAGCAGCCCGCAAATAAATCAGCCCCAGCATTTT.

This rearrangement joins TRBV27 to TRBJ1-6; possible D gene TRBD1, 6 bases. The CDR3 is made up of 14 amino acids. Germline-derived CDR1 and CDR2 are MNHEY and SMNVEV (reference sequence). Trimming took off 3 bases at V and 5 bases at J, with 8 bases between the two ends. The CDR3 region is CASSFEGDNSPLHF. In nucleotides, the CDR3 is TGTGCCAGCAGTTTCGAGGGGGATAATTCACCCCTCCACTTT.

This clone was picked up a small number of times. The junction departs from the called germline gene at one end, perhaps through a read error. CDR3 sequence: CASSSLADNEQFF. DNA of the CDR3: TGTGCCAGTAGTTCCCTAGCGGACAATGAGCAGTTCTTC. The V call is TRBV28, the J call TRBJ2-1; TRBD2 matches 7 bases. The CDR3 consists of 13 residues. The V gene's germline CDR1 is MDHEN and CDR2 SYDVKM.

V is TRBV19 and J is TRBJ1-1; perhaps TRBD1 as D (6 bases). CDR1 LNHDA and CDR2 SQIVND come from the germline V gene (reference sequence). The CDR3 length is 13 residues. Trimming cost V 6 bases and J 1 base, with 9 bases left between them. CDR3 nucleotides: TGTGCCAGTAGAACACAGGGGAACACTGAAGCTTTCTTT. It codes for CASRTQGNTEAFF.

This clone was recorded only once. At one of its ends the junction is not consistent with the germline gene, which may arise from a read error. The chain has TRBV10-1 and TRBJ1-2; 7 nucleotides agree with TRBD1. In germline, CDR1 is WNHNN, CDR2 SYGVQD (reference sequence). The CDR3 runs 13 residues. The DNA for the CDR3 is TGCGCCAGCAGCCTGGACAGGACGGGTGGCCACACCTTC. Protein product: CASSLDRTGGHTF.

The chain employs TRBV7-6 and TRBJ1-5, with 8 bases identical to TRBD1. This CDR3 contains 13 residues. Per the germline V gene, CDR1 is SGHVS and CDR2 is FNYEAQ. After removal of 6 bases from V and 6 bases from J, the junction contained 4 bases not matched to a gene. CDR3 region: CASSGQGFQPQHF. Written as DNA, the CDR3 is TGTGCCAGCAGTGGACAGGGTTTTCAGCCCCAGCATTTT.

The rearrangement links TRBV5-1 to TRBJ2-3; D is possibly TRBD1 (5 bases). This CDR3 contains 15 residues. V lost 0 bases, J lost 4 bases, and 12 bases lay in between. In germline, CDR1 is SGHRS, CDR2 YFSETQ. In nucleotides, the CDR3 is TGCGCCAGCAGCTTGGGGGCAGGGAATGCAGATACGCAGTATTTT. It specifies CASSLGAGNADTQYF.

This clone is a singleton in its sample. The chain has TRBV12-5 and TRBJ1-4; D remains unclear. Germline loops: CDR1 LGHNT, CDR2 FRNRAP. The germline V and J ends were trimmed by 1 base and 7 bases, with 13 bases remaining between them. There are 15 residues in the CDR3. The CDR3: CASGLGLGEAEKLFF. The CDR3 DNA sequence: TGTGCTAGTGGTTTGGGACTCGGGGAGGCTGAAAAACTGTTTTTT.